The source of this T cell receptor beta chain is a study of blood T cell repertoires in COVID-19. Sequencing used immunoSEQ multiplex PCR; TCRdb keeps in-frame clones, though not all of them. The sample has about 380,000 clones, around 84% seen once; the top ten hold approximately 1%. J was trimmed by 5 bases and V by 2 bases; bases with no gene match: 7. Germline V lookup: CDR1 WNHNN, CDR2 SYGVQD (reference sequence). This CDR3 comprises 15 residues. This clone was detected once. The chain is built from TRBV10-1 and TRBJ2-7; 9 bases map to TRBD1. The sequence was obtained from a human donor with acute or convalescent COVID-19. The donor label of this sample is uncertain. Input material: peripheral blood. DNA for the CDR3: TGCGCCAGCAGTGAGGCCGGGACAGGGACGCACGAGCAGTACTTC. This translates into CASSEAGTGTHEQYF.